This entry lists 20 T cell receptor beta chains sequenced from one sample in a study of graft-versus-host responses after intestinal transplantation. Graft specimens yielded both intraepithelial and lamina propria lymphocytes. Method: immunoSEQ multiplex PCR; TCRdb's copy keeps in-frame clones and lacks some. This table holds approximately 16,000 clones, 67% found once. The sequences come from ileum tissue, collected 674 days after intestinal transplantation. All receptors derive from a human patient who received an intestinal transplant, so some T cells may come from the graft donor.

The V gene is TRBV6-6, the J gene TRBJ1-1, with D tentatively TRBD1 (5 bases). Per the germline V gene, CDR1 is MNHNY and CDR2 is SVGAGI (reference sequence). The CDR3 spans 14 residues. Trimming left V 0 bases short and J 5 bases short, with 10 bases between. The CDR3 DNA is TGTGCCAGCAGTTACTCGGGCAGGGAAACTGAAGCTTTCTTT. This gives the protein CASSYSGRETEAFF.

The chain is built from TRBV14 and TRBJ1-2; TRBD1 matches 11 bases. J lost 8 bases, V lost 0 bases, and 8 bases had no gene match. This CDR3 comprises 16 residues. Germline assignment: CDR1 SGHDN and CDR2 FVKESK. The CDR3 region is CASSQERTGTGGGYTF. The CDR3 nucleotides read TGTGCCAGCAGCCAAGAAAGAACCGGGACAGGGGGAGGCTACACCTTC.

V is TRBV4-3 and J is TRBJ2-4; tentative D call: TRBD1 (6 bases). Germline V lookup: CDR1 LGHNA, CDR2 YSLEER. Deletions cut 5 bases from V and 0 bases from J, with 14 bases between. The CDR3 is 16 amino acids. CDR3 DNA: TGCGCCAGCAGCTATAACAGGGCCATAGCCAAAAACATTCAGTACTTC. Translation gives CASSYNRAIAKNIQYF.

This clone was seen more than once but under ten times. The CDR3 bases are TGCACCAGCAGCCAAGAAGAGGGCGGACTAGCGGGGGGGCTGTGCACAGATACGCAGTATTTT. Protein sequence: CTSSQEEGGLAGGLCTDTQYF. The V and J genes are TRBV1 and TRBJ2-3; TRBD2, the table's D call, lacks a check against the DNA. TRBV1 constitutes a pseudogene. CDR3 length: 21 amino acids.

This clone was picked up one time. This chain links TRBV4-3 with TRBJ2-6; D gene ambiguous. The germline CDR1 and CDR2 sequences are LGHNA and YSLEER. Trimming shortened V by 0 bases and J by 0 bases, and 3 bases separated the two germline ends. The CDR3 loop spans 15 amino acids. Here the CDR3 DNA reads TGCGCCAGCAGCCAAGACGGCTCTGGGGCCAACGTCCTGACTTTC. As protein: CASSQDGSGANVLTF.

This clone was recorded a few times. This chain connects TRBV4-3 to TRBJ1-1; 10 positions agree with TRBD1. Germline CDR1 LGHNA, CDR2 YSLEER. Trimming removed 4 bases from V and 1 base from J; junction bases left unmatched: 6. This CDR3 is 16 amino acids long. The CDR3 reads CASSLDRGTGNTEAFF. For the CDR3, the DNA is TGCGCCAGCAGCCTGGACAGGGGGACTGGGAACACTGAAGCTTTCTTT.

This clone was seen a few times. This chain uses TRBV4-3 with TRBJ1-1; the match to TRBD1 covers 9 bases. V gave up 5 bases and J gave up 6 bases; unmatched junction bases: 13. This CDR3 is 16 amino acids long. Germline V CDR1 and CDR2: LGHNA, YSLEER. The CDR3 coding sequence is TGCGCCAGCAGCGGATACAGGGGGCGCGGTGTCGCTGAAGCTTTCTTT. Its translation is CASSGYRGRGVAEAFF.

The V gene is TRBV4-3, the J gene TRBJ2-7; 10 bases match TRBD1. The CDR3 covers 16 residues. Trimming took 4 bases from V and 2 from J; bases not matched to a gene: 8. Germline V gene data show CDR1 as LGHNA and CDR2 as YSLEER. CDR3 sequence reads: CASSREIGTGAYEQYF. In DNA, the CDR3 is TGCGCCAGCAGCCGAGAAATAGGGACAGGGGCCTACGAGCAGTACTTC.

V gene TRBV7-8 combines with J gene TRBJ2-3, with TRBD1 matching 7 bases. The V segment lost 1 base and the J segment 3 bases; nucleotides outside the gene matches: 1. Germline loops: CDR1 SGHVS, CDR2 FQNEAQ. The CDR3 is 14 residues long. In nucleotides, the CDR3 is TGTGCCAGCAGCTTAGACAGGGGAACAGATACGCAGTATTTT. Its protein product is CASSLDRGTDTQYF.

The chain combines TRBV5-1 with TRBJ2-6; weak D call: TRBD1 (5 bases). This CDR3 has 15 residues. The germline V gene has CDR1 SGHRS and CDR2 YFSETQ. The V end was cut by 2 bases, the J end by 4 bases, with 10 bases between. The CDR3 nucleotides read TGCGCCAGCAGCTTAGCAGGGTGGGGGGCCAACGTCCTGACTTTC. Translated, it gives CASSLAGWGANVLTF.

The genes are TRBV10-3 and TRBJ1-2; a weak D match, TRBD1 (6 bases). CDR1 and CDR2 from the germline V gene are ENHRY and SYGVKD. The V end was cut by 7 bases, the J end by 6 bases, with 21 bases between. CDR3 length equals 15 residues. CDR3 protein: CAIKKDSLLNNGYTF. The CDR3 nucleotides are TGTGCCATCAAAAAGGACAGCCTACTTAATAATGGCTACACCTTC.

This chain connects TRBV19 to TRBJ1-3; D may be TRBD1 (6 bases). CDR1 is LNHDA, CDR2 SQIVND, per germline (reference sequence). This CDR3 contains 16 residues. Trimming pared 1 base from V and 0 bases from J, leaving 10 bases between. The CDR3 protein is CASSIGPGDSGNTIYF. The DNA of the CDR3 is TGTGCCAGTAGTATAGGTCCAGGGGACTCTGGAAACACCATATATTTT.

The chain carries TRBV6-5 and TRBJ1-2; D is unclear. The CDR3 covers 12 residues. CDR1 is MNHEY and CDR2 is SVGAGI in the germline V gene. Deletions cut 6 bases from V and 7 bases from J, with 12 bases between. CDR3 in amino acids: CASSLAGFGYTF. CDR3 sequence (DNA): TGTGCCAGCAGCCTAGCGGGGTTTGGCTACACCTTC.

The chain has TRBV6-1 and TRBJ1-5; D is perhaps TRBD1 (5 bases). Trimming left V 2 bases short and J 2 bases short, with 10 bases between. The CDR3 contains 15 residues. CDR1 is MNHNS and CDR2 is SASEGT in the germline V gene. This CDR3 is CASSESAQGNQPQHF. The CDR3, as DNA: TGTGCCAGCAGTGAAAGTGCACAGGGCAATCAGCCCCAGCATTTT.

J is TRBJ1-1 and V is TRBV5-1; possibly TRBD1 for D (5 bases). Germline V gene lookup returns CDR1 SGHRS and CDR2 YFSETQ. V was clipped by 0 bases and J by 5 bases, with 14 bases between them. There are 15 residues in the CDR3. For the CDR3, the DNA is TGCGCCAGCAGCTTGGATGGGGCGGGAAGGACTGAAGCTTTCTTT. Residues: CASSLDGAGRTEAFF.

V usage is TRBV5-1 and J usage is TRBJ2-7; weak D call: TRBD2 (5 bases). The CDR3 is 13 amino acids. Germline V lookup: CDR1 SGHRS, CDR2 YFSETQ. Between the trimmed V and J ends, which lost 5 bases and 5 bases, there was a span of 14 bases. The CDR3, as DNA: TGCGCCAGCAGAAGGGAGTACGTCCACGAGCAGTACTTC. Amino acids: CASRREYVHEQYF.

V is TRBV7-8 and J is TRBJ2-2; 11 nucleotides line up with TRBD2. Unmatched junction bases numbered 5, after V lost 4 bases and J lost 4 bases. The CDR3 totals 16 residues. The V gene's germline CDR1 is SGHVS and CDR2 FQNEAQ. This CDR3 reads CASSSWTSGLTGELFF. The CDR3 nucleotides are TGTGCCAGCAGCTCCTGGACTAGCGGGCTCACCGGGGAGCTGTTTTTT.

This sequence joins TRBV6-6 and TRBJ1-3; D remains ambiguous. Germline-derived CDR1 and CDR2 are MNHNY and SVGAGI (reference sequence). The CDR3 spans 15 residues. V lost 5 bases and J 0 bases, leaving 11 bases between the germline ends. CDR3 coding DNA: TGTGCCAGCAGTAGTGTCCGGTTCTCTGGAAACACCATATATTTT. It yields the protein CASSSVRFSGNTIYF.

The rearrangement uses TRBV7-2 and TRBJ2-7, with 12 bases identical to TRBD2. The trim removed 6 bases at V and 7 bases at J, leaving 10 bases unmatched. The CDR3 spans 15 residues. Per the germline V gene, CDR1 is SGHTA and CDR2 is FQGNSA. The DNA of the CDR3 is TGTGCCAGCAGTCAAGGACTAGCGGGGCAGGGGGAGCAGTACTTC. Its protein product is CASSQGLAGQGEQYF.

The J gene is TRBJ1-2, the V gene TRBV7-9; D gene ambiguous. Trimming left V 5 bases short and J 2 bases short, with 6 bases between. Germline-derived CDR1 and CDR2 are SEHNR and FQNEAQ (reference sequence). The CDR3 is 12 residues long. The CDR3 is CASSPQNYGYTF. DNA for the CDR3: TGTGCCAGCAGCCCTCAGAACTATGGCTACACCTTC.